Listed below are T cell receptor beta chains from one sample, sequenced in a study of response to subunit inactivated influenza vaccine. MiXCR, run by TCRdb on the RT-PCR reads, gives a single entry per CDR3 protein. This table holds about 800,000 distinct CDR3 sequences, about 20% found once. The material sequenced was PBMCs from blood, taken 5 days after vaccination. The receptors originated from a man aged 45-65 years who received an inactivated influenza vaccine. CDR3s include the opening cysteine and the closing phenylalanine or tryptophan. A D gene is named only where the DNA matches it firmly.

d_gene: -
v_gene: TRBV28
len: 13
j_gene: TRBJ2-5
CDR3aa: CASSLSSTETQYF

d_gene: -
v_gene: TRBV5-6
len: 16
j_gene: TRBJ2-1
CDR3aa: CASSAGDSSSYNEQFF

d_gene: TRBD2
v_gene: TRBV12-3/TRBV12-4
len: 19
j_gene: TRBJ2-1
CDR3aa: CACSLGLAVPGGSYNEQFF

d_gene: -
v_gene: TRBV5-1
len: 14
j_gene: TRBJ2-7
CDR3aa: CASSLERAYYEQYF

d_gene: TRBD2
v_gene: TRBV7-2
len: 16
j_gene: TRBJ2-5
CDR3aa: CASSLPRTSGQETQYF

d_gene: -
v_gene: TRBV5-1
len: 13
j_gene: TRBJ2-2
CDR3aa: CATRDGDTGELFF

d_gene: -
v_gene: TRBV5-1
len: 15
j_gene: TRBJ2-2
CDR3aa: CASSWGTSNTGELFF

d_gene: -
v_gene: TRBV7-8
len: 16
j_gene: TRBJ2-6
CDR3aa: CASSLEPSSGANVLTF

d_gene: -
v_gene: TRBV5-6
len: 15
j_gene: TRBJ2-7
CDR3aa: CASSLDEGSNYEQYF

d_gene: -
v_gene: TRBV2
len: 14
j_gene: TRBJ1-2
CDR3aa: CASSDRGDFSGYTF

d_gene: -
v_gene: TRBV5-1
len: 15
j_gene: TRBJ2-2
CDR3aa: CASSFGRENTGELFF

d_gene: -
v_gene: TRBV20-1
len: 13
j_gene: TRBJ2-7
CDR3aa: CSARERLKYEQYF

d_gene: -
v_gene: TRBV6-5
len: 14
j_gene: TRBJ2-1
CDR3aa: CASSYGRLYNEQFF

d_gene: -
v_gene: TRBV12-3/TRBV12-4
len: 11
j_gene: TRBJ1-2
CDR3aa: CASSIGVGYTF

d_gene: TRBD1
v_gene: TRBV24-1
len: 15
j_gene: TRBJ2-1
CDR3aa: CATSDSQTGGDEQFF

d_gene: TRBD2
v_gene: TRBV29-1
len: 17
j_gene: TRBJ2-1
CDR3aa: CSVDTSMAREGYNEQFF

d_gene: TRBD1
v_gene: TRBV27
len: 15
j_gene: TRBJ2-7
CDR3aa: CASSFRTGALYEQYF

d_gene: -
v_gene: TRBV28
len: 16
j_gene: TRBJ1-1
CDR3aa: CASSLNHDDPNTEAFF

d_gene: -
v_gene: TRBV30
len: 12
j_gene: TRBJ2-2
CDR3aa: CAWTIWTGELFF

d_gene: -
v_gene: TRBV7-2
len: 14
j_gene: TRBJ1-3
CDR3aa: CASSLSGAGNTIYF

d_gene: TRBD1
v_gene: TRBV5-1
len: 17
j_gene: TRBJ2-1
CDR3aa: CASSQLAGTGVGDEQFF

d_gene: -
v_gene: TRBV29-1
len: 14
j_gene: TRBJ2-7
CDR3aa: CSVVDSARRYEQYF

d_gene: -
v_gene: TRBV18
len: 12
j_gene: TRBJ2-1
CDR3aa: CASSRAADEQFF

d_gene: -
v_gene: TRBV7-8
len: 14
j_gene: TRBJ2-1
CDR3aa: CASSLLLSHNEQFF

d_gene: TRBD2
v_gene: TRBV6-6
len: 13
j_gene: TRBJ2-5
CDR3aa: CASSLSGEEDQYF

d_gene: -
v_gene: TRBV25-1
len: 14
j_gene: TRBJ1-2
CDR3aa: CASSGWTANYGYTF

d_gene: -
v_gene: TRBV4-3
len: 15
j_gene: TRBJ2-3
CDR3aa: CASSQDFTYTDTQYF

d_gene: TRBD2
v_gene: TRBV28
len: 15
j_gene: TRBJ2-3
CDR3aa: CASSWTSEISDTQYF